This is a list of T cell receptor beta chains from one sample in a study of cytomegalovirus exposure and HLA in healthy donors. The protocol was immunoSEQ multiplex PCR, while the TCRdb copy is restricted to in-frame clones and leaves out a portion. The sample records around 140,000 clones, roughly 71% being singletons. The material sequenced was PBMCs. These receptors all stem from a man younger than 45 in good health and CMV-seronegative. Each CDR3 is given with its conserved first and last residue. D genes are given only for firm matches. The size entry is marked missing in some rows and otherwise reads once, few, many or a size class.

D: NA
J: TRBJ2-1
size: NA
V: TRBV6-6
DNA: TGTGCCAGCAGGTCTTTCTCCTACAATGAGCAGTTCTTC
CDR3: CASRSFSYNEQFF

D: NA
J: TRBJ2-6
size: NA
V: TRBV28
DNA: TGTGCCAGCAGCTCTTCCAGGGCTTCTGGGGCCAACGGCCTGACTTTC
CDR3: CASSSSRASGANGLTF

D: NA
J: TRBJ2-7
size: NA
V: TRBV25-1
DNA: TGTGCCAGCAGTTCCCCAGGGGAGTACGAGCAGTACTTC
CDR3: CASSSPGEYEQYF

D: TRBD2
J: TRBJ2-1
size: few
V: TRBV6-5
DNA: TGTGCCAGCAGTTACGGGGGGGATTACAATGAGCAGTTCTTC
CDR3: CASSYGGDYNEQFF

D: TRBD2
J: TRBJ2-1
size: NA
V: TRBV5-7
DNA: TGTGCCAGCAGCTACCCGACTAGCGGGGGAGAGCAGTTCTTC
CDR3: CASSYPTSGGEQFF

D: TRBD2
J: TRBJ2-1
size: NA
V: TRBV5-1
DNA: TGCGCCAGCAGCTTGAGACTAGCGGGAGGGGAAGAGCAGTTCTTC
CDR3: CASSLRLAGGEEQFF

D: NA
J: TRBJ1-6
size: NA
V: TRBV2
DNA: TGTGCCAGCAGTGAACCTACCGGGGATAGGAATTCACCCCTCCACTTT
CDR3: CASSEPTGDRNSPLHF

D: NA
J: TRBJ2-5
size: NA
V: TRBV28
DNA: TGTGCCAGCAGTTTTAAGGAGCAAGAGACCCAGTACTTC
CDR3: CASSFKEQETQYF

D: NA
J: TRBJ1-4
size: NA
V: TRBV7-3
DNA: TGTGCCAGCAGCTTAGGGGGGATGGCGGGGGAAAAACTGTTTTTT
CDR3: CASSLGGMAGEKLFF

D: TRBD1
J: TRBJ2-5
size: once
V: TRBV7-8
DNA: TGTGCCAGCAGCTTAGGCCCGGGACAGTATGAGACCCAGTACTTC
CDR3: CASSLGPGQYETQYF

D: NA
J: TRBJ1-4
size: NA
V: TRBV21-1
DNA: TGTGCCAGCAGCAAGGGACACCCTAATGAAAAACTGTTTTTT
CDR3: CASSKGHPNEKLFF

D: NA
J: TRBJ2-7
size: few
V: TRBV19
DNA: TGTGCCAGTAGTAGTGTGGAGGGTTTATCCTACGAGCAGTACTTC
CDR3: CASSSVEGLSYEQYF

D: TRBD1
J: TRBJ1-6
size: few
V: TRBV19
DNA: TGTGCCAGTACCGGGACAGGGGGCGAAGCCCTCCACTTT
CDR3: CASTGTGGEALHF

D: TRBD2
J: TRBJ2-7
size: NA
V: TRBV29-1
DNA: TGCAGCGTTGAATCGGGGGGGGACTACGAGCAGTACTTC
CDR3: CSVESGGDYEQYF

D: NA
J: TRBJ2-5
size: once
V: TRBV7-7
DNA: TGTGCTAGCAGCTTAGAGGGGTCAACCGGGACCCAGTACTTC
CDR3: CASSLEGSTGTQYF

D: NA
J: TRBJ1-6
size: NA
V: TRBV15
DNA: TGTGCCACCAGCAGAGACAAGGGGTCACCCCTCCACTTT
CDR3: CATSRDKGSPLHF

D: NA
J: TRBJ2-1
size: NA
V: TRBV15
DNA: TGTGCCACCAGCAGGCCCCGGGGTGAGCAGTTCTTC
CDR3: CATSRPRGEQFF

D: TRBD2
J: TRBJ2-1
size: NA
V: TRBV5-6
DNA: TGTGCCAGCAGCTTTCGGGGGGGCCTGGCGAATGAGCAGTTCTTC
CDR3: CASSFRGGLANEQFF

D: NA
J: TRBJ2-4
size: NA
V: TRBV29-1
DNA: TGCAGCGTTGGAGTTTGGGAGAGTCCCAAAAACAGTCAGTACTTC
CDR3: CSVGVWESPKNSQYF

D: NA
J: TRBJ1-5
size: NA
V: TRBV5-5
DNA: TGTGCCAGCAGCGGAGAGTCACGCAATCAGCCCCAGCATTTT
CDR3: CASSGESRNQPQHF

D: TRBD2
J: TRBJ2-3
size: NA
V: TRBV9
DNA: TGTGCCAGCAGCGTAGTGGCTTCCGGGACTAGCGGGGGCCGGAGGGCAGATACGCAGTATTTT
CDR3: CASSVVASGTSGGRRADTQYF

D: NA
J: TRBJ1-4
size: NA
V: TRBV11-2
DNA: TGTGCCAGCAGCTCACAGGGTGACAAACTGTTTTTT
CDR3: CASSSQGDKLFF

D: TRBD2
J: TRBJ2-7
size: NA
V: TRBV28
DNA: TGTGCCAGCAGTTTATGGCCCCGGGGGGTGACGATGGGATACGAGCAGTACTTC
CDR3: CASSLWPRGVTMGYEQYF

D: NA
J: TRBJ1-1
size: few
V: TRBV10-3
DNA: TGTGCCATCAGTGAGAGGAGCCCCAACACTGAAGCTTTCTTT
CDR3: CAISERSPNTEAFF

D: NA
J: TRBJ2-5
size: few
V: TRBV2
DNA: TGTGCCAGCAGTAGAGCAGCGGTGGGACAAGAGACCCAGTACTTC
CDR3: CASSRAAVGQETQYF

D: NA
J: TRBJ1-2
size: NA
V: TRBV19
DNA: TGTGCCAGTAGCCAAAGCGGGCTTCACTATGGCTACACCTTC
CDR3: CASSQSGLHYGYTF

D: NA
J: TRBJ2-5
size: NA
V: TRBV5-4
DNA: TGTGCCAGCACCACTCAACAGGGATCGGGGGAGACCCAGTACTTC
CDR3: CASTTQQGSGETQYF

D: NA
J: TRBJ1-1
size: once
V: TRBV27
DNA: TGTGCCAGCAGTTTACGTCCAGGGAACACTGAAGCTTTCTTT
CDR3: CASSLRPGNTEAFF

D: TRBD2
J: TRBJ2-2
size: NA
V: TRBV28
DNA: TGTGCCACTAGCGGGGGGTTCACCGGGGAGCTGTTTTTT
CDR3: CATSGGFTGELFF

D: TRBD1
J: TRBJ1-5
size: NA
V: TRBV7-2
DNA: TGTGCCAGCAGCGGGACAGGGTTTCAGCCCCAGCATTTT
CDR3: CASSGTGFQPQHF

D: NA
J: TRBJ1-1
size: once
V: TRBV28
DNA: TGTGCCAGCAGTTTGTCAAACACTGAAGCTTTCTTT
CDR3: CASSLSNTEAFF

D: TRBD2
J: TRBJ2-2
size: NA
V: TRBV5-1
DNA: TGCGCCAGCAGCTTGGAACCTAGCGGGAGGAACACCGGGGAGCTGTTTTTT
CDR3: CASSLEPSGRNTGELFF

D: NA
J: TRBJ1-2
size: NA
V: TRBV5-1
DNA: TGCGCCAGCACCCTGGGAGGGGGATCTAACTATGGCTACACCTTC
CDR3: CASTLGGGSNYGYTF

D: TRBD1
J: TRBJ2-7
size: NA
V: TRBV18
DNA: TGTGCCAGCTCACCAATCCGGACAGGGAGTCACGAGCAGTACTTC
CDR3: CASSPIRTGSHEQYF

D: TRBD1
J: TRBJ1-1
size: NA
V: TRBV6-6
DNA: TGTGCCAGCAGCAGAAGGGGGCAGAACACTGAAGCTTTCTTT
CDR3: CASSRRGQNTEAFF

D: NA
J: TRBJ1-1
size: NA
V: TRBV7-6
DNA: TGTGCCAGCAGCTTAGGGGAGATCACTGAAGCTTTCTTT
CDR3: CASSLGEITEAFF